A single sample is the source of the 4 T cell receptor beta chains below, sequenced in a study of blood T cell repertoires in COVID-19. Sequencing used immunoSEQ multiplex PCR; TCRdb keeps in-frame clones, though not all of them. The data show roughly 240,000 clones, with approximately 85% seen just once and around 6% held by the top ten. Sequencing was carried out using peripheral blood. The receptors come from a woman at least 80 years old with COVID-19, enrolled during active disease.

This clone was observed once. The chain couples TRBV3-1 (or the pseudogene TRBV3-2) to TRBJ1-6, with D possibly matching TRBD1 (5 bases). Germline-derived CDR1 and CDR2 are LGHDT and YNNKEL (reference sequence). The V end lost 8 bases, the J end lost 5 bases, and 19 bases lay between the germline ends. CDR3 length equals 16 residues. This CDR3 is CASAIDMGGHNSPLHF. Written as DNA, the CDR3 is TGTGCCAGCGCTATAGACATGGGGGGACATAATTCACCCCTCCACTTT.

The V call is TRBV24-1, the J call TRBJ1-5; D is uncertain. V shed 8 bases and J shed 4 bases, with 11 bases lying between them. The CDR3 has 13 amino acids. Germline V CDR1 and CDR2: KGHDR, SFDVKD. CDR3 in DNA: TGTGCCACCAACTACATAGCGAATCAGCCCCAGCATTTT. Amino acid sequence: CATNYIANQPQHF.

This chain uses TRBV19 with TRBJ1-6, with TRBD1 matching over 9 bases. Germline trimming cut 6 bases from V and 6 bases from J; bases unmatched to any gene: 9. The V gene's germline CDR1 is LNHDA and CDR2 SQIVND (reference sequence). The CDR3 is 16 amino acids. As DNA, the CDR3 is TGTGCCAGTAGCCTAGGCGGACAGGGGTTTAATTCACCCCTCCACTTT. It is translated as CASSLGGQGFNSPLHF. Full variable domain (rest looked up from reference TRBV19 and TRBJ1-6): DGGITQSPKYLFRKEGQNVTLSCEQNLNHDAMYWYRQDPGQGLRLIYYSQIVNDFQKGDIAEGYSVSREKKESFPLTVTSAQKNPTAFYLCASSLGGQGFNSPLHFGNGTRLTVT.

The CDR3 DNA follows: TGTGCCAGCAGTTTCCAGGGGGGCAATGAGCAGTTCTTC. It translates to CASSFQGGNEQFF. The chain joins TRBV2 to TRBJ2-1, with TRBD1 as a possible D gene (7 bases). CDR1 SNHLY and CDR2 FYNNEI come from the germline V gene. This CDR3 has 13 amino acids. Trimming shortened V by 5 bases and J by 6 bases, and 11 bases separated the two germline ends.